The source of this T cell receptor beta chain is a study of T cells in Graves' hyperthyroidism and ophthalmopathy. V dropped 6 bases and J dropped 0 bases, with 5 bases sitting between them. There are 13 residues in the CDR3. Germline values: CDR1 SEHNR, CDR2 FQNEAQ (reference sequence). It was RNA transcripts that yielded the amplified TCR beta CDR3 regions. The TCR CDR3 was amplified in a first-round RT-PCR using the HTBI primer set. A single record per CDR3 protein comes from TCRdb applying MiXCR to the multiplex PCR reads. The table records about 180,000 distinct CDR3 sequences, more than 15% of them present only once. This clonotype was seen ten or more times. The antigen remains unidentified. Study outcomes and limitations: Among thyroid clonotypes expanded above 0.001, most also appeared in blood. With a median lead of around 6.7 months before onset, the model predicted ophthalmopathy.

The chain has TRBV7-9 and TRBJ1-4; no definite D call. The sequencing sample was made of blood. The sequence was obtained from a woman aged 45-65 years with Graves' hyperthyroidism. DNA of the CDR3: TGTGCCAGCAGAAGCCCAACTAATGAAAAACTGTTTTTT. Encoded protein: CASRSPTNEKLFF.